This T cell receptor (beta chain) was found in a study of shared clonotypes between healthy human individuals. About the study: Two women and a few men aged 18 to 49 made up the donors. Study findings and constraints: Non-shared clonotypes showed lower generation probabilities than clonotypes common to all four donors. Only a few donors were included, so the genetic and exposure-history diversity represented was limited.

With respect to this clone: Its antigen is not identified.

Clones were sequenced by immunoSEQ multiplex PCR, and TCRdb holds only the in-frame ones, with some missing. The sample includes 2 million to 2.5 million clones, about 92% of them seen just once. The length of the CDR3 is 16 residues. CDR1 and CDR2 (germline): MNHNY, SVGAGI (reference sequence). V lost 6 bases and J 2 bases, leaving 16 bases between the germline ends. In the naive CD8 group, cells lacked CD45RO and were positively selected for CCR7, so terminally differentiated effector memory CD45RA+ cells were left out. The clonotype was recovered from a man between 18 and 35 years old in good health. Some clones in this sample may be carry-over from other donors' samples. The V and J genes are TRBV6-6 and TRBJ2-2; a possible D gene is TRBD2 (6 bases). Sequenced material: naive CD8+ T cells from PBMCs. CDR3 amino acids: CASSTRLAGNTGELFF. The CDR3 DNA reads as TGTGCCAGCAGCACCCGGCTCGCGGGAAACACCGGGGAGCTGTTTTTT.